This is a list of T cell receptor beta chains from one sample in a study of STAT3 mutations in large granular lymphocyte leukemia. Libraries were prepared by immunoSEQ multiplex PCR; TCRdb keeps only in-frame clonotypes and omits some of them. Of around 29,000 clones detected, around 87% appear once; the ten largest clones hold 12%. The sample consisted of peripheral blood mononuclear cells. All receptors come from a man in his fifties or sixties with T-cell large granular lymphocyte leukemia. Some clones in this sample may be carry-over from other donors' samples. Each CDR3 is given with its conserved first and last residue. Each record gives: J gene, V gene, D gene, clone size, CDR3 DNA, CDR3 protein. A D gene is named only where the DNA matches it firmly. Rows give clone size only sometimes, using once, few, many, or a class for an expanded clone.

j_gene: TRBJ2-3; v_gene: TRBV18; d_gene: NA; abundance: NA; CDR3nt: TGTGCCAGCACCGGGTCAGTTTCAGATACGCAGTATTTT; CDR3aa: CASTGSVSDTQYF
j_gene: TRBJ2-1; v_gene: TRBV18; d_gene: TRBD1; abundance: NA; CDR3nt: TGTGCCAGCTCACAGGGGACAGATAGTTACAATGAGCAGTTCTTC; CDR3aa: CASSQGTDSYNEQFF
j_gene: TRBJ2-1; v_gene: TRBV27; d_gene: NA; abundance: NA; CDR3nt: TGTGCCAGCAGTCCTGTAGGTTTGGATGAGCAGTTCTTC; CDR3aa: CASSPVGLDEQFF
j_gene: TRBJ2-7; v_gene: TRBV7-2; d_gene: NA; abundance: NA; CDR3nt: TGTGCCAGCAGCTTAAAGCGTTCAGGGGGGGAGCAGTACTTC; CDR3aa: CASSLKRSGGEQYF
j_gene: TRBJ1-1; v_gene: TRBV30; d_gene: NA; abundance: NA; CDR3nt: TGTGCCTGGAGTCCCCAATTCACTGAAGCTTTCTTT; CDR3aa: CAWSPQFTEAFF
j_gene: TRBJ2-7; v_gene: TRBV27; d_gene: NA; abundance: NA; CDR3nt: TGTGCCAGCAGGCCAAGCAGGGTTCCCACCGAGCAGTACTTC; CDR3aa: CASRPSRVPTEQYF
j_gene: TRBJ1-1; v_gene: TRBV9; d_gene: NA; abundance: NA; CDR3nt: TGTGCCAGCAGCGTAGCTGAAGGTACTGAAGCTTTCTTT; CDR3aa: CASSVAEGTEAFF
j_gene: TRBJ2-3; v_gene: TRBV28; d_gene: NA; abundance: few; CDR3nt: TGTGCCAGCAGCGCTGGGAGATTTAGCACAGATACGCAGTATTTT; CDR3aa: CASSAGRFSTDTQYF
j_gene: TRBJ2-7; v_gene: TRBV29-1; d_gene: TRBD2; abundance: NA; CDR3nt: TGCAGCGTTGATGGACTAGCGGGAGCCGAGCAGTACTTC; CDR3aa: CSVDGLAGAEQYF
j_gene: TRBJ1-2; v_gene: TRBV29-1; d_gene: TRBD1; abundance: NA; CDR3nt: TGCAGCGACCGACAGGGTTACGGCTACACCTTC; CDR3aa: CSDRQGYGYTF
j_gene: TRBJ1-2; v_gene: TRBV6-6; d_gene: NA; abundance: NA; CDR3nt: TGTGCCAGCAGTCCCCTAAACGGGATACATAACTATGGCTACACCTTC; CDR3aa: CASSPLNGIHNYGYTF
j_gene: TRBJ2-2; v_gene: TRBV29-1; d_gene: NA; abundance: NA; CDR3nt: TGCAGCGTTGGAAATGACAGTGTGACAAGGGGGACCGGGGAGCTGTTTTTT; CDR3aa: CSVGNDSVTRGTGELFF
j_gene: TRBJ1-2; v_gene: TRBV19; d_gene: NA; abundance: NA; CDR3nt: TGTGCCAGTAGTCCGGAGGGACGGACTTCTAACTATGGTTACACCTTC; CDR3aa: CASSPEGRTSNYGYTF
j_gene: TRBJ2-5; v_gene: TRBV25-1; d_gene: TRBD2; abundance: NA; CDR3nt: TGTGCCAGCAGTGAAGGCCAGCGGGAGGGTGAGACCCAGTACTTC; CDR3aa: CASSEGQREGETQYF
j_gene: TRBJ1-3; v_gene: TRBV28; d_gene: NA; abundance: NA; CDR3nt: TGTGCCAGCAGTTTGTCGACAGAAGTTCTCTCTGGAAACACCATATATTTT; CDR3aa: CASSLSTEVLSGNTIYF
j_gene: TRBJ2-7; v_gene: TRBV19; d_gene: NA; abundance: once; CDR3nt: TGTGCCACTCCTAATAGGGTCTCGGCCTACGAGCAGTACTTC; CDR3aa: CATPNRVSAYEQYF
j_gene: TRBJ2-7; v_gene: TRBV29-1; d_gene: NA; abundance: NA; CDR3nt: TGCAGCGTGAGGAATTTGACAGAAACCTACGAGCAGTACTTC; CDR3aa: CSVRNLTETYEQYF
j_gene: TRBJ2-7; v_gene: TRBV6-5; d_gene: TRBD1; abundance: once; CDR3nt: TGTGCCAGCAGTTACGAGACAGGGGGCCTCTACGAGCAGTACTTC; CDR3aa: CASSYETGGLYEQYF
j_gene: TRBJ1-1; v_gene: TRBV7-9; d_gene: NA; abundance: once; CDR3nt: TGTGCCAGCAGCCCCCCAGGGATTGAGGCTGAAGCTTTCTTT; CDR3aa: CASSPPGIEAEAFF
j_gene: TRBJ2-2; v_gene: TRBV9; d_gene: NA; abundance: NA; CDR3nt: TGTGCCAGCAGCGTAGTTCAGAACACCGGGGAGCTGTTTTTT; CDR3aa: CASSVVQNTGELFF
j_gene: TRBJ1-5; v_gene: TRBV30; d_gene: NA; abundance: NA; CDR3nt: TGTGCTCTGGATAGGGACGGAGGGACGGGACAGCCCCAGCATTTT; CDR3aa: CALDRDGGTGQPQHF
j_gene: TRBJ1-1; v_gene: TRBV27; d_gene: NA; abundance: NA; CDR3nt: TGTGCCAGCAGTTTATGGGGGATCGGAGGGGGGGGCACTGAAGCTTTCTTT; CDR3aa: CASSLWGIGGGGTEAFF
j_gene: TRBJ2-1; v_gene: TRBV7-9; d_gene: TRBD2; abundance: NA; CDR3nt: TGTGCCAGCAGCTGGGGGGGGGTCGGGCCAATCTTC; CDR3aa: CASSWGGVGPIF
j_gene: TRBJ2-4; v_gene: TRBV28; d_gene: NA; abundance: NA; CDR3nt: TGTGCCAGCAACCAGCCTCTATGGGAAAACATTCAGTACTTC; CDR3aa: CASNQPLWENIQYF
j_gene: TRBJ2-2; v_gene: TRBV7-7; d_gene: NA; abundance: NA; CDR3nt: TGTGCTAGCAGCTTAGGTGTCGGGACACCCGGGGAGCTGTTTTTT; CDR3aa: CASSLGVGTPGELFF
j_gene: TRBJ2-7; v_gene: TRBV7-8; d_gene: NA; abundance: NA; CDR3nt: TGTGCCAGCAGCTTTGACGCCTACGAGCAGTACTTC; CDR3aa: CASSFDAYEQYF
j_gene: TRBJ1-5; v_gene: TRBV27; d_gene: NA; abundance: NA; CDR3nt: TGTGCCAGCAGTTTAGAGGCGGGCGTCCCCCAGCATTTT; CDR3aa: CASSLEAGVPQHF
j_gene: TRBJ1-2; v_gene: TRBV18; d_gene: NA; abundance: NA; CDR3nt: TGTGCCAGCTCACCACCGACGGGTTGGGGCTACACCTTC; CDR3aa: CASSPPTGWGYTF
j_gene: TRBJ2-7; v_gene: TRBV4-2; d_gene: TRBD2; abundance: NA; CDR3nt: TGTGCCAGCAGCCAAGGGTCGACTAGCGGGAGCCTGAGCTCCTACGAGCAGTACTTC; CDR3aa: CASSQGSTSGSLSSYEQYF
j_gene: TRBJ2-3; v_gene: TRBV2; d_gene: TRBD2; abundance: few; CDR3nt: TGTGCCAGCAGTGGGGGAGGGGTGGGCACAGATACGCAGTATTTT; CDR3aa: CASSGGGVGTDTQYF
j_gene: TRBJ1-6; v_gene: TRBV2; d_gene: TRBD1; abundance: NA; CDR3nt: TGTGCCAGCAGTGTAACAGGGGGAAATTCACCCCTCCACTTT; CDR3aa: CASSVTGGNSPLHF